This T cell receptor (beta chain) was captured in a study of response to subunit inactivated influenza vaccine (dated by TCRdb to 2017 to 2018). Describing the broader study: To follow how T cells responded to a trivalent subunit inactivated influenza vaccine, the researchers relied on deep quantitative profiling of the T cell receptor repertoire. Overall study outcomes, separate from this receptor: The authors suggested that each seasonal influenza vaccination may recruit only a limited number of new T cells.

Many counts were recorded for this clonotype. It lacks a known antigen. There are no base qualities to consult, and no much larger clone falls within one base. Taken from the germline V gene (reference sequence), the CDR1 and CDR2 loops are MNHEY and SMNVEV. Including the terminal cysteine and phenylalanine, the CDR3 comprises 13 residues. CDR3 DNA is the only sequence kept; it has 39 bases, read in frame from the first base. V is pared back by 1 base and J by 4 bases, with 4 bases lying between the germline termini. Library construction relied on RT-PCR. The data were produced on an Illumina HiSeq 2500. The public reads were reanalyzed by TCRdb: fastp trimming at Q25, MiXCR alignment, in-frame beta chains only. A single entry per CDR3 protein holds the most common genes and DNA from its merged rows. The sample table contains under 750,000 distinct CDR3 sequences; only one count was recorded for roughly 12% of them. The leading ten clones occupy 10% of the sample.

The sequence is built from TRBV27 and TRBJ2-2; the D gene is unclear. The source is a man aged 50 to 59 who received an inactivated influenza vaccine. Donor details come from another sample of the same person, matched by shared clones. This specimen consisted of PBMCs from blood, obtained on the day of vaccination. The CDR3 has the sequence CASSLWATGELFF. The nucleotide sequence reads TGTGCCAGCAGTTTATGGGCCACCGGGGAGCTGTTTTTT.